This TCR beta chain stems from a study of OX40 agonist ivuxolimab in advanced cancers. Germline values: CDR1 KGHSH, CDR2 LQKENI. With 3 bases clipped from V and 14 bases from J, the junction kept 15 bases outside the gene matches. CDR3 size: 14 residues. Clones were read by immunoSEQ multiplex PCR, and TCRdb kept only the in-frame ones, dropping some. This sample has more than 65,000 clones, with around 84% found just once. The source is an adult with an advanced solid tumor such as melanoma, head and neck, liver or kidney cancer. The sequencing used CD4+ or CD8+ T cells sorted from blood, collected in a trial of the OX40 agonist ivuxolimab. The chain couples TRBV18 to TRBJ1-2, with 7 bases fitting TRBD1. The CDR3 region has the DNA TGTGCCAGCTCACCCATTCTTAGGACAGGCGACTCAACCTTC. This gives the protein CASSPILRTGDSTF.